Following are 4 T cell receptor beta chains from one sample sequenced in a study of blood T cell repertoires in COVID-19. Clones were read by immunoSEQ multiplex PCR, and TCRdb kept only the in-frame ones, dropping some. The sample comprises over 45,000 clones, 90% of which are singletons, and under 6.5% rests with the top ten. What was sequenced was peripheral blood. These receptors were obtained from a man between 65 and 80 years old with acute or convalescent COVID-19.

The rearrangement joins TRBV7-9 to TRBJ2-5, with 13 positions matching TRBD2. The J segment lost 1 base and the V segment lost 5 bases, leaving 7 bases of the junction unmatched. CDR3 length equals 17 residues. Germline CDR1 reads SEHNR; CDR2 reads FQNEAQ (reference sequence). The CDR3 region is CASSQPGLAGAQETQYF. The CDR3 DNA reads TGTGCCAGCAGCCAACCAGGACTAGCGGGGGCCCAAGAGACCCAGTACTTC.

This rearrangement joins TRBV24-1 to TRBJ2-3; TRBD1 is a possible D gene (6 bases). The CDR3 runs 14 residues. CDR1 is KGHDR, CDR2 SFDVKD, per germline. V lost 8 bases, J lost 0 bases, and 11 bases lay in between. The CDR3 loop is CATNQGPSTDTQYF. Written as DNA, the CDR3 is TGTGCCACCAACCAGGGGCCGAGCACAGATACGCAGTATTTT.

The chain joins TRBV7-9 to TRBJ1-3; TRBD1 aligns across 8 bases. The CDR3 extends over 16 amino acids. Losses at the gene ends were 5 bases for V and 4 bases for J; bases not matched to a gene: 10. CDR1 and CDR2 (germline): SEHNR, FQNEAQ (reference sequence). The CDR3 is CASSKETGTGGNTIYF. The CDR3 region has the DNA TGTGCCAGCAGCAAAGAGACCGGGACAGGCGGAAACACCATATATTTT.

As regards this clone: Relative to the germline gene, one junction end is altered; a read error may explain this. The chain uses TRBV5-1 and TRBJ1-1; D unresolved. The CDR3 runs to 11 residues. The germline gives CDR1 SGHRS, CDR2 YFSETQ. In DNA form, the CDR3 reads TGCGCCAGCAGCTCCACGACTGGAGCTTTCTTT. Protein sequence: CASSSTTGAFF.